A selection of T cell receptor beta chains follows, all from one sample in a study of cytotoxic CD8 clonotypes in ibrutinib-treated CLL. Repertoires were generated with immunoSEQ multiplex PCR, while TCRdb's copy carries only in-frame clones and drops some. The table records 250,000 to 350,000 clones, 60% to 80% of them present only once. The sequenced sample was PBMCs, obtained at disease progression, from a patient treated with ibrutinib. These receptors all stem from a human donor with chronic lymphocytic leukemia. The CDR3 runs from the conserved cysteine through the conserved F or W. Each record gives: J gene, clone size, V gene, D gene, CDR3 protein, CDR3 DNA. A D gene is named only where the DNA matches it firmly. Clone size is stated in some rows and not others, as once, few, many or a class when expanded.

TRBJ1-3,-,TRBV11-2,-,CASSPGGAGNTIYF,TGTGCCAGCAGCCCCGGGGGGGCTGGAAACACCATATATTTT
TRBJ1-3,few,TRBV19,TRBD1,CASRPTGGGNTIYF,TGTGCCAGTAGACCCACAGGGGGAGGAAACACCATATATTTT
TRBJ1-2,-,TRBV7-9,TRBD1,CASSPSTGPNYGYTF,TGTGCCAGCAGCCCATCGACAGGGCCCAACTATGGCTACACCTTC
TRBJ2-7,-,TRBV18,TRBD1,CASSTGGLGAIPYEQYF,TGTGCCAGCTCAACAGGGGGTTTGGGGGCGATTCCCTACGAGCAGTACTTC
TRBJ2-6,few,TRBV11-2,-,CASSLSGANVLTF,TGTGCCAGCAGCTTGTCTGGGGCCAACGTCCTGACTTTC
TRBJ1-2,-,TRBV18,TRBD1,CASSQVRTGRADGYTF,TGTGCCAGCTCACAGGTCCGGACAGGGCGCGCCGATGGCTACACCTTC
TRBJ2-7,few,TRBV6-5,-,CASSPGAGATYEQYF,TGTGCCAGCAGTCCCGGGGCAGGGGCAACCTACGAGCAGTACTTC
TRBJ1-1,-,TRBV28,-,CASSLVRVNTEAFF,TGTGCCAGCAGTTTAGTCAGGGTGAACACTGAAGCTTTCTTT
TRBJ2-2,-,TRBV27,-,CASSSYTRPRAGELFF,TGTGCCAGCAGTTCTTATACCCGCCCGAGGGCCGGGGAGCTGTTTTTT
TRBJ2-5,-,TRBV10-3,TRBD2,CAIRGLMETQYF,TGTGCCATCAGGGGACTAATGGAGACCCAGTACTTC
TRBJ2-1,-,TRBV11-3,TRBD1,CASSTRDRMQFF,TGTGCCAGCAGCACCAGGGACAGAATGCAGTTCTTC
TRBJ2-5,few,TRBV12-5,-,CASGLVMQETQYF,TGTGCTAGTGGTTTGGTAATGCAAGAGACCCAGTACTTC
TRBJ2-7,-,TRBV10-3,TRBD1,CAIGDVGTGGISAYEQYF,TGTGCCATCGGGGATGTGGGGACAGGGGGCATTTCGGCCTACGAGCAGTACTTC
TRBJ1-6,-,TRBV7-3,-,CASSPDGNSPLHF,TGTGCCAGCAGCCCTGACGGGAATTCACCCCTCCACTTT
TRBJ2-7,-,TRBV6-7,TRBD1,CAIRAQPGQGEYEQYF,TGTGCCATCAGAGCTCAACCGGGACAGGGGGAGTACGAGCAGTACTTC
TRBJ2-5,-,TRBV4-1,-,CASSPEDPFRDGGETQYF,TGCGCCAGCAGCCCTGAGGACCCATTCCGGGACGGCGGGGAGACCCAGTACTTC
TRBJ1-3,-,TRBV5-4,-,CASKSSSSVANTIYF,TGTGCCAGCAAATCCTCTTCAAGCGTGGCAAACACCATATATTTT
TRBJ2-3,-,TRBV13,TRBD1,CASSLGAGGRDTQYF,TGTGCCAGCAGCTTAGGGGCAGGGGGCCGAGATACGCAGTATTTT
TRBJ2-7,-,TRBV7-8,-,CASSSPGIRYEQYF,TGTGCCAGCAGCTCCCCAGGGATTAGGTACGAGCAGTACTTC
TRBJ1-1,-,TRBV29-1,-,CSVEESTEAFF,TGCAGCGTTGAAGAGAGCACTGAAGCTTTCTTT
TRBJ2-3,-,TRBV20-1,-,CSASATDTQYF,TGCAGTGCGTCAGCCACAGATACGCAGTATTTT
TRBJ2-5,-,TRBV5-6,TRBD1,CASSTGTGSETQYF,TGTGCCAGCAGCACGGGGACAGGGAGCGAGACCCAGTACTTC
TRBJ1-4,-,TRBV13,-,CASSSRGINEKLFF,TGTGCCAGCAGCTCACGAGGGATTAATGAAAAACTGTTTTTT
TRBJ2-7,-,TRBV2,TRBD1,CASSDQGAYEQYF,TGTGCCAGCAGTGATCAGGGGGCTTACGAGCAGTACTTC
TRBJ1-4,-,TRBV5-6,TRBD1,CASSPAPGQYNEKLFF,TGTGCCAGCAGCCCCGCCCCGGGACAGTATAATGAAAAACTGTTTTTT
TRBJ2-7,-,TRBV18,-,CASPLKGWYEQYF,TGTGCCAGCCCCTTGAAGGGGTGGTACGAGCAGTACTTC
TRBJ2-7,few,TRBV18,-,CASSPGGDNYEQYF,TGTGCCAGCTCACCAGGCGGGGACAACTACGAGCAGTACTTC
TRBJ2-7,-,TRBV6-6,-,CASSYSTYEQYF,TGTGCCAGCAGTTACTCGACCTACGAGCAGTACTTC
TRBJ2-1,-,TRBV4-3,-,CASSQIPGDPEQFF,TGCGCCAGCAGCCAAATCCCGGGAGACCCTGAGCAGTTCTTC
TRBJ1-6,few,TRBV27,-,CASSSQRGSPLHF,TGTGCCAGCAGTTCGCAAAGGGGTTCACCCCTCCACTTT
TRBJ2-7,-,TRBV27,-,CASSSDREEDEQYF,TGTGCCAGCAGCTCTGACAGGGAGGAAGACGAGCAGTACTTC
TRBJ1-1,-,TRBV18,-,CASSPSVNTEAFF,TGTGCCAGCTCACCATCGGTGAACACTGAAGCTTTCTTT
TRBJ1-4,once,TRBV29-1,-,CSVEDRGGGNEKLFF,TGCAGCGTTGAAGATAGGGGAGGCGGTAATGAAAAACTGTTTTTT
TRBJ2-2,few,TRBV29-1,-,CSAQRGGELFF,TGCAGCGCCCAAAGGGGCGGGGAGCTGTTTTTT
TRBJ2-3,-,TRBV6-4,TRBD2,CASSDSRYGGTDTQYF,TGTGCCAGCAGTGACTCGAGATACGGGGGGACAGATACGCAGTATTTT
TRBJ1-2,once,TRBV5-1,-,CASSLGTANYGYTF,TGCGCCAGCAGCTTGGGGACGGCTAACTATGGCTACACCTTC
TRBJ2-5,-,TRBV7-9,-,CASSRVRGDGETQYF,TGTGCCAGCAGCCGCGTGAGGGGGGATGGAGAGACCCAGTACTTC
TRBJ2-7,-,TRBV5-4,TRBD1,CASSQGQGREQYF,TGTGCCAGCAGCCAGGGACAGGGGCGCGAGCAGTACTTC
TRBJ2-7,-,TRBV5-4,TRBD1,CASSSKRDRSSYEQYF,TGTGCCAGCAGCTCGAAACGGGACAGGAGCTCCTACGAGCAGTACTTC
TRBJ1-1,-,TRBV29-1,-,CSVAGRLGTEAFF,TGCAGCGTTGCCGGTCGACTCGGCACTGAAGCTTTCTTT
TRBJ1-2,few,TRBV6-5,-,CASRRGTSSLDTF,TGTGCCAGCAGGCGGGGGACATCTTCACTAGACACCTTC
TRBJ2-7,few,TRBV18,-,CASSPDREGDEQYF,TGTGCCAGCTCACCAGATAGGGAGGGGGACGAGCAGTACTTC
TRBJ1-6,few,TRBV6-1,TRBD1,CASMYRGGYNSPLHF,TGTGCCAGTATGTACAGGGGTGGGTATAATTCACCCCTCCACTTT
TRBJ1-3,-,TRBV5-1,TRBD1,CASSLPGQGPSGNTIYF,TGCGCCAGCAGCTTGCCGGGACAGGGGCCGTCTGGAAACACCATATATTTT